A single sample is the source of the 30 T cell receptor beta chains below, sequenced in a study of OX40 agonist ivuxolimab in advanced cancers. The library was built by means of the immunoSEQ multiplex PCR assay. Entries here come from immuneACCESS through TCRdb and include only in-frame sequences with V and J called. Some clones fail to appear in such tables; in the studies checked, an unresolved V gene covers under half of the shortfall, and the cause of the remainder is unknown. The sample table lists approximately 68,000 clones, over 75% of them with a count of one. Of the sample, around 1% is held by the ten largest clones. The sample in question was CD4+ or CD8+ T cells sorted from blood, obtained in a trial of the OX40 agonist ivuxolimab. The receptors derive from an adult with an advanced solid tumor such as melanoma, head and neck, liver or kidney cancer.

The chain carries TRBV5-5 and TRBJ2-3; D is unresolved. Trimming removed 1 base from V and 0 bases from J, with 9 bases in between. Germline values: CDR1 SGHKS, CDR2 YYEKEE (reference sequence). This CDR3 spans 15 amino acids. The CDR3 DNA reads as TGTGCCAGCAGCTTGTCATACAGTAGCACAGATACGCAGTATTTT. Translating gives CASSLSYSSTDTQYF.

The chain combines TRBV30 with TRBJ2-5; 10 bases fit TRBD1. CDR3 length equals 13 residues. J lost 4 bases, V lost 6 bases, and 5 bases had no gene match. Per germline, CDR1 GTSNPN and CDR2 SVGIG (reference sequence). The CDR3 protein is CACERDRGETQYF. The CDR3 region has the DNA TGTGCCTGTGAACGGGACAGGGGAGAGACCCAGTACTTC.

The chain employs TRBV11-2 and TRBJ2-1, with 12 bases lining up with TRBD2. The CDR3 contains 18 residues. The germline V gene has CDR1 SGHAT and CDR2 FQNNGV. V shed 7 bases and J 1 base; nucleotides not matched to a gene: 11. The CDR3 protein is CASIPLAGGRESYNEQFF. The CDR3 nucleotides are TGTGCCAGCATCCCACTAGCGGGAGGAAGGGAGTCCTACAATGAGCAGTTCTTC.

V gene TRBV4-1 combines with J gene TRBJ1-5, with TRBD1 matching over 8 bases. The CDR3 consists of 14 residues. Germline CDR1 is MGHRA and CDR2 is YSYEKL. V lost 3 bases to trimming and J lost 4 bases; unmatched junction nucleotides: 2. The CDR3 DNA is TGCGCCAGCAGCCAGTGGACAGGGAATCAGCCCCAGCATTTT. The encoded protein is CASSQWTGNQPQHF.

V usage is TRBV7-8 and J usage is TRBJ2-5; 8 bases align to TRBD2. Per germline, CDR1 SGHVS and CDR2 FQNEAQ. This CDR3 region has 14 residues. Trimming cost V 3 bases and J 5 bases; bases outside gene matches: 5. The CDR3: CASSFTTSAETQYF. For the CDR3, the DNA is TGTGCCAGCAGCTTTACGACTAGCGCCGAGACCCAGTACTTC.

The gene calls are TRBV5-4 and TRBJ2-7, with a tentative D call TRBD1 (6 bases). V was shortened by 7 bases and J by 11 bases, with 19 bases between the two germline ends. The CDR3 totals 12 residues. CDR1 is SGHNT, CDR2 YYREEE, per germline (reference sequence). CDR3 DNA: TGTGCCAGCGCGGACAGCCAAAACGGGAAGTACTTC. This codes for CASADSQNGKYF.

CDR3 nucleotide sequence: TGTGCCAGCAGTAAATCCCAGAGATCAACTAATGAAAAACTGTTTTTT. Translation: CASSKSQRSTNEKLFF. The chain joins TRBV7-8 to TRBJ1-4; D unclear. Trimming cost V 6 bases and J 0 bases, with 14 bases left between them. The CDR3 runs to 16 residues. From germline, CDR1 is SGHVS and CDR2 FQNEAQ.

This rearrangement joins TRBV5-1 to TRBJ1-6; 10 bases match TRBD1. CDR1 SGHRS and CDR2 YFSETQ come from the germline V gene. This CDR3 region has 17 residues. J was trimmed by 6 bases and V by 0 bases; bases with no gene match: 6. For the CDR3, the DNA is TGCGCCAGCAGCTTGGACAGACAGGGGGCGGCTAATTCACCCCTCCACTTT. This sequence encodes CASSLDRQGAANSPLHF.

This chain connects TRBV19 to TRBJ1-2; TRBD1 matches 9 bases. The CDR3 has 15 residues. Germline-derived CDR1 and CDR2 are LNHDA and SQIVND (reference sequence). The ends lost 5 bases at V and 5 bases at J; junction bases unmatched: 9. The DNA of the CDR3 is TGTGCCAGTAGTTCCCTGGGACAGGGTGGGTATGGCTACACCTTC. Translation: CASSSLGQGGYGYTF.

The chain combines TRBV6-1 with TRBJ2-1; no reliable D call. There are 10 residues in the CDR3. The ends were cut back, 8 bases at V and 5 bases at J, with 4 bases in the middle. The V gene's germline CDR1 is MNHNS and CDR2 SASEGT. The CDR3 nucleotides read TGTGCCAGCCGTAACAATGAGCAGTTCTTC. Translation: CASRNNEQFF.

The chain recombines TRBV7-2 with TRBJ2-2; D gene unclear. V gave up 1 base and J gave up 5 bases, with 8 bases separating them. This CDR3 is built from 14 residues. Germline CDR1 and CDR2: SGHTA and FQGNSA. CDR3 nucleotides: TGTGCCAGCAGCTTAGTGCTTGAGACCGGGGAGCTGTTTTTT. As protein: CASSLVLETGELFF.

This chain links TRBV18 with TRBJ1-1; D gene ambiguous. V was clipped by 0 bases and J by 1 base, with 6 bases between them. The CDR3 totals 14 residues. The germline V gene has CDR1 KGHSH and CDR2 LQKENI. CDR3 residues: CASSPPGWNTEAFF. In nucleotides, the CDR3 is TGTGCCAGCTCACCACCAGGGTGGAACACTGAAGCTTTCTTT. The whole variable domain, remainder taken from reference TRBV18 and TRBJ1-1, is NAGVMQNPRHLVRRRGQEARLRCSPMKGHSHVYWYRQLPEEGLKFMVYLQKENIIDESGMPKERFSAEFPKEGPSILRIQQVVRGDSAAYFCASSPPGWNTEAFFGQGTRLTVV.

The chain combines TRBV5-4 with TRBJ2-1; no clear D. This CDR3 spans 14 amino acids. With 0 bases removed from V and 3 bases from J, the gap between germline ends came to 7 bases. The germline V gene has CDR1 SGHNT and CDR2 YYREEE (reference sequence). The CDR3 bases are TGTGCCAGCAGCTTGGCCAATAACTACAATGAGCAGTTCTTC. It yields the protein CASSLANNYNEQFF. The full variable domain, its missing parts supplied by reference TRBV5-4 and TRBJ2-1, is ETGVTQSPTHLIKTRGQQVTLRCSSQSGHNTVSWYQQALGQGPQFIFQYYREEENGRGNFPPRFSGLQFPNYSSELNVNALELDDSALYLCASSLANNYNEQFFGPGTRLTVL.

The chain joins TRBV10-1 to TRBJ1-5; D uncertain. CDR3 length: 13 residues. V was cut by 6 bases and J by 3 bases, with 9 bases left in between. From germline, CDR1 is WNHNN and CDR2 SYGVQD (reference sequence). CDR3 nucleotides: TGCGCCAGCAGACCAGGACCCAATCAGCCCCAGCATTTT. This translates into CASRPGPNQPQHF.

The gene calls are TRBV13 and TRBJ1-3; 7 positions agree with TRBD1. With 2 bases clipped from V and 4 bases from J, the junction kept 2 bases outside the gene matches. The germline V gene has CDR1 PRHDT and CDR2 FYEKMQ (reference sequence). This CDR3 comprises 14 residues. In nucleotides, the CDR3 is TGTGCCAGCAGCTTAACAGGGGCGGGAAACACCATATATTTT. Translation: CASSLTGAGNTIYF.

The chain couples TRBV10-1 to TRBJ1-1; the D gene is possibly TRBD1 (6 bases). Trimming took 10 bases from V and 0 from J, leaving 21 bases between them. Germline values: CDR1 WNHNN, CDR2 SYGVQD (reference sequence). The CDR3 runs 16 residues. In DNA, the CDR3 is TGCGCCACCTCGGACAGCGCTCTTAGGATGAACACTGAAGCTTTCTTT. This gives the protein CATSDSALRMNTEAFF.

V gene TRBV5-8 combines with J gene TRBJ1-3; D call uncertain. V dropped 4 bases and J dropped 4 bases, with 12 bases sitting between them. The CDR3 covers 14 residues. The germline gives CDR1 SGHTS, CDR2 YDEGEE. The DNA of the CDR3 is TGTGCCAGCAGCCGAGGGAGTGGAGGAAACACCATATATTTT. Its translation is CASSRGSGGNTIYF.

V and J are TRBV28 and TRBJ1-3; 8 bases line up with TRBD1. V dropped 3 bases and J dropped 8; count of bases not matched to a gene: 9. The CDR3 sequence is 15 residues long. Germline V gene sequence: CDR1 MDHEN, CDR2 SYDVKM. Here the CDR3 reads CASSFPTGVGYTIYF. In DNA, the CDR3 is TGTGCCAGCAGTTTCCCGACAGGGGTGGGATACACCATATATTTT.

The rearrangement links TRBV2 to TRBJ1-1; D unresolved. The CDR3 spans 14 residues. In germline, CDR1 is SNHLY, CDR2 FYNNEI. With 5 bases removed from V and 11 bases from J, the gap between germline ends came to 21 bases. The CDR3 sequence: CASSPNFSNSPAFF. CDR3 in DNA: TGTGCCAGCAGTCCAAATTTCAGTAATTCGCCGGCTTTCTTT.

The CDR3 here is CASSLGLGPYEQYF. The CDR3 region has the DNA TGTGCCAGCAGCTTGGGGTTGGGACCCTACGAGCAGTACTTC. This chain joins TRBV5-4 and TRBJ2-7; D possibly uses TRBD1 or TRBD2 (5 bases each). This CDR3 has 14 amino acids. The V gene lost 0 bases and the J gene lost 2 bases, with 9 bases spanning the gap. From germline, CDR1 is SGHNT and CDR2 YYREEE (reference sequence).

The rearrangement uses TRBV14 and TRBJ2-5; TRBD1 aligns across 7 bases. The germline gives CDR1 SGHDN, CDR2 FVKESK. CDR3 size: 15 residues. Germline trimming cut 3 bases from V and 1 base from J; bases unmatched to any gene: 5. The CDR3 sequence is CASSHNRGIQETQYF. The DNA for the CDR3 is TGTGCCAGCAGCCACAACAGGGGCATCCAAGAGACCCAGTACTTC.

The V gene is TRBV6-1, the J gene TRBJ2-7; no clear D. Germline assignment: CDR1 MNHNS and CDR2 SASEGT. There are 12 residues in the CDR3. Trimming cost V 5 bases and J 3 bases, with 8 bases left between them. The CDR3 loop reads CASSHSGYEQYF. The DNA for the CDR3 is TGTGCCAGCAGTCACTCGGGCTACGAGCAGTACTTC.

The V gene is TRBV29-1, the J gene TRBJ1-1; weak D call: TRBD1 (5 bases). This CDR3 region has 13 residues. Germline loops: CDR1 SQVTM, CDR2 ANQGSEA. Deletions cut 3 bases from V and 0 bases from J, with 8 bases between. CDR3 coding DNA: TGCAGCGTTGAGAGGGGACTGAACACTGAAGCTTTCTTT. As protein: CSVERGLNTEAFF.

The CDR3 DNA is TGTGCCAGCAGTGAAACAGGCCTGATTGCCGGAAACACCATATATTTT. As protein: CASSETGLIAGNTIYF. This chain uses TRBV6-1 with TRBJ1-3; a possible D gene is TRBD1 (5 bases). There are 16 residues in the CDR3. Trimming removed 2 bases from V and 4 bases from J, with 15 bases in between. Germline-derived CDR1 and CDR2 are MNHNS and SASEGT.

The chain employs TRBV14 and TRBJ2-3; D call uncertain. CDR3 length: 14 residues. The germline gives CDR1 SGHDN, CDR2 FVKESK. The ends were cut back, 0 bases at V and 8 bases at J, with 12 bases in the middle. The CDR3 region is CASSQDATVGTQYF. The CDR3 region has the DNA TGTGCCAGCAGCCAAGATGCGACGGTGGGTACGCAGTATTTT.

The genes are TRBV29-1 and TRBJ2-7, with 8 nucleotides matching TRBD2. Germline-derived CDR1 and CDR2 are SQVTM and ANQGSEA. This CDR3 is built from 13 residues. J gave up 2 bases and V 7 bases, and 7 bases lay outside the gene matches. The CDR3 is CSARTGGTYEQYF. CDR3 nucleotides: TGCAGCGCCCGGACGGGGGGGACCTACGAGCAGTACTTC.

The chain has TRBV9 and TRBJ2-1; D is undetermined. The CDR3 has 14 residues. V lost 0 bases to trimming and J lost 5 bases, with 9 bases between them. The germline V gene encodes CDR1 SGDLS and CDR2 YYNGEE. The CDR3 DNA follows: TGTGCCAGCAGCGTAGCCAGCAGAGACAATGAGCAGTTCTTC. Its protein product is CASSVASRDNEQFF.

This sequence joins TRBV5-1 and TRBJ2-1; D ambiguous. From germline, CDR1 is SGHRS and CDR2 YFSETQ. This CDR3 is 15 amino acids long. V lost 4 bases, J lost 8 bases, and 19 bases lay in between. CDR3 DNA: TGCGCCAGCAGCCCCCGGCGTTATGATACGGATGAGCAGTTCTTC. This translates into CASSPRRYDTDEQFF. The full variable domain, completed using reference TRBV5-1 and TRBJ2-1, is KAGVTQTPRYLIKTRGQQVTLSCSPISGHRSVSWYQQTPGQGLQFLFEYFSETQRNKGNFPGRFSGRQFSNSRSEMNVSTLELGDSALYLCASSPRRYDTDEQFFGPGTRLTVL.

V and J are TRBV28 and TRBJ2-7, with D perhaps matching TRBD2 (5 bases). CDR1 and CDR2 (germline): MDHEN, SYDVKM. This CDR3 spans 12 amino acids. Trimming shortened V by 3 bases and J by 4 bases, and 7 bases separated the two germline ends. The CDR3 sequence is CASSFGIYEQYF. The DNA for the CDR3 is TGTGCCAGCAGTTTCGGGATTTACGAGCAGTACTTC.

In its sample, this clone was seen once. A read error may produce the germline difference seen at one junction end. The chain couples TRBV7-7 to TRBJ2-7; TRBD1 matches 9 bases. From germline, CDR1 is SSHAT and CDR2 FNYEAQ (reference sequence). The CDR3 contains 15 residues. The CDR3 region is CASSLGDRAAYEQYF. CDR3 in DNA: TGTGCTAGCAGCTTAGGGGACAGGGCCGCCTACGAGCAGTACTTC.